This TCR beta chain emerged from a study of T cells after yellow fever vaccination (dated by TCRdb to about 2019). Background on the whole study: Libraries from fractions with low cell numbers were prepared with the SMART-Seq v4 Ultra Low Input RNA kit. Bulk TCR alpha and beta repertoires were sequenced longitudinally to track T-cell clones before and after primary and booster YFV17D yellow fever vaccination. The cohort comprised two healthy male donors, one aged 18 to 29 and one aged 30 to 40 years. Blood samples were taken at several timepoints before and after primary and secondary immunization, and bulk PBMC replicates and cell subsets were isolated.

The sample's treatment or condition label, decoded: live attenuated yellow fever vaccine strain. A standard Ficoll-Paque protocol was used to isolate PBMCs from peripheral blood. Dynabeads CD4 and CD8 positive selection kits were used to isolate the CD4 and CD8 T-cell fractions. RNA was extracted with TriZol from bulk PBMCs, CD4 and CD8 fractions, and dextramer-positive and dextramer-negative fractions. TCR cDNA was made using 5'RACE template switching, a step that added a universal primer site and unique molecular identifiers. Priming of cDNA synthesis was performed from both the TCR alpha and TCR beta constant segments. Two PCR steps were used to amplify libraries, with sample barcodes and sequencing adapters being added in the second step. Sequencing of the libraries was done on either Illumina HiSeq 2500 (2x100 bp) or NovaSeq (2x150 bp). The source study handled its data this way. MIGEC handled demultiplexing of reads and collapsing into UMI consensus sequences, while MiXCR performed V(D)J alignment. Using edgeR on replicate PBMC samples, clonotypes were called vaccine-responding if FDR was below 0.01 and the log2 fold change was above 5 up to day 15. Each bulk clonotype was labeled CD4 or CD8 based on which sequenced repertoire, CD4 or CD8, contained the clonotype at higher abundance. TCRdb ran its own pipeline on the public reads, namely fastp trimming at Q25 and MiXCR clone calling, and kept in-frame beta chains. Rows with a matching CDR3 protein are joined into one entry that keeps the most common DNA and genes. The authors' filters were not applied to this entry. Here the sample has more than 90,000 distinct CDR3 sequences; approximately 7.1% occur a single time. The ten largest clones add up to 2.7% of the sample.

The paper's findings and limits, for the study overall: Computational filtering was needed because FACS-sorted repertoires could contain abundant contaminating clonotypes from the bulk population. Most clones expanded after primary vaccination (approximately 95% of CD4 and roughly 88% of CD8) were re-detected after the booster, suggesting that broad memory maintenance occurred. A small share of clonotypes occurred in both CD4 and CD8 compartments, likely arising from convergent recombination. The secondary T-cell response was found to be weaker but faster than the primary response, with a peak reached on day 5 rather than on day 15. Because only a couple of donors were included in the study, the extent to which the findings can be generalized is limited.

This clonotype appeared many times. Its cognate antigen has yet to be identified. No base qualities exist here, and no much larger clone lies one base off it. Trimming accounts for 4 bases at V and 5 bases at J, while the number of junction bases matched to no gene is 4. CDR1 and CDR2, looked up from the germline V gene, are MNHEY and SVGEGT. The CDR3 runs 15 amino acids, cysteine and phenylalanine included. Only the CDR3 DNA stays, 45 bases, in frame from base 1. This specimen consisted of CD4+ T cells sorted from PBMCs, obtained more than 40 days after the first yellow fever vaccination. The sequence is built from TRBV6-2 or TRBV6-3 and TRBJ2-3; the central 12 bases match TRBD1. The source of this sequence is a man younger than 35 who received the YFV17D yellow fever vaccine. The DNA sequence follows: TGTGCCAGCAGTTCCGGGACAGGGGGCGTAGATACGCAGTATTTT. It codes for CASSSGTGGVDTQYF.